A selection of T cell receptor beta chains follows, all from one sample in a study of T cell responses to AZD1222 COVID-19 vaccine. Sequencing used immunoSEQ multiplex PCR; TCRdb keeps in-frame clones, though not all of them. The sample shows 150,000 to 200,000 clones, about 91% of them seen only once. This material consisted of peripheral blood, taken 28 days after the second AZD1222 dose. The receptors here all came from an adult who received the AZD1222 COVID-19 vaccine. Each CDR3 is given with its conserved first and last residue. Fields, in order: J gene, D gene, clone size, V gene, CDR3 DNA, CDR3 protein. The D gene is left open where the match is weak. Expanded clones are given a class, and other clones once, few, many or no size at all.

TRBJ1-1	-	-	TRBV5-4	TGTGCCAGCAGCGCGCCCGGGAGCACTGAAGCTTTCTTT	CASSAPGSTEAFF
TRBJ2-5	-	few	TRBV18	TGTGCCAGCTCACCCCGGCCCGGGGGGCGCGGAGAGACCCAGTACTTC	CASSPRPGGRGETQYF
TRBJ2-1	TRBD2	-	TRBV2	TGTGCCAGCAGAGGGACTAGTACCTACAATGAGCAGTTCTTC	CASRGTSTYNEQFF
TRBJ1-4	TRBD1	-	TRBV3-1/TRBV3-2	TGTGCCAGCAGCCAAGGGACAGGGCGAGGGGGTGAAAAACTGTTTTTT	CASSQGTGRGGEKLFF
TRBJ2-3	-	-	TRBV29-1	TGCAGCGTTGGCCGAACAGATACGCAGTATTTT	CSVGRTDTQYF
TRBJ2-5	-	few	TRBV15	TGTGCCACCAGCACGGGTGGGGACGGGGAGACCCAGTACTTC	CATSTGGDGETQYF
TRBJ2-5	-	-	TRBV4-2	TGTGCCAGCAGCCTGGAGGAAGGGGAGACCCAGTACTTC	CASSLEEGETQYF
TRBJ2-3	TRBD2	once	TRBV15	TGTGCCACCAGCAAACGGGACTACCCATATGCCACAGATACGCAGTATTTT	CATSKRDYPYATDTQYF
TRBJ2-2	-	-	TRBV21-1	TGTGCCAGCAGCAAGGAGTCGGAACAGGCCGGGTCGGACACCGGGGAGCTGTTTTTT	CASSKESEQAGSDTGELFF
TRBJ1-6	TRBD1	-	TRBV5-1	TGCGCCAGCAGCTTGGCATCCGGACAGGGGGCAAGGCCCCTCCACTTT	CASSLASGQGARPLHF
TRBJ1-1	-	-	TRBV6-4	TGTGCCACCTCGACAGGAGCGAACACTGAAGCTTTCTTT	CATSTGANTEAFF